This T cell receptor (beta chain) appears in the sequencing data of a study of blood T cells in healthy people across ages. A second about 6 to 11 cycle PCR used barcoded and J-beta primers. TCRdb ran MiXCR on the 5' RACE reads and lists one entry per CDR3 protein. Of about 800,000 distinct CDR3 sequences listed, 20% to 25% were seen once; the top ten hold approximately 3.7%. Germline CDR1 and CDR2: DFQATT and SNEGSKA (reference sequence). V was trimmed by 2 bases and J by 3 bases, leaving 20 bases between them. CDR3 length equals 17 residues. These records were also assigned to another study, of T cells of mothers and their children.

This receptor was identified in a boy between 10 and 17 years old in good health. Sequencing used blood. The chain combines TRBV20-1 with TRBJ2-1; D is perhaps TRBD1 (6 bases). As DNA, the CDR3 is TGCAGTGCTAGACAAAACAGGGTGGGAAATCTCTACAATGAGCAGTTCTTC. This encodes CSARQNRVGNLYNEQFF.